This T cell receptor beta chain was captured in a study of cytomegalovirus exposure and HLA in healthy donors. Findings of the study overall: It was confirmed in vitro that three of the CMV-associated chains were specific for CMV antigens.

This table comes from immunoSEQ multiplex PCR, and its TCRdb copy is limited to in-frame clones, with some not included. Altogether some 64,000 clones are present, around 97% being singletons, with the ten largest covering around 1.6%. Points on this clone: Its antigen is unidentified.

Between the trimmed V and J ends, which lost 2 bases and 0 bases, there was a span of 21 bases. CDR3 length: 18 amino acids. Germline assignment: CDR1 SGHRS and CDR2 YFSETQ. Sequencing used PBMCs. The clonotype comes from a woman between 18 and 29 years old in good health and CMV-seropositive. The gene calls are TRBV5-1 and TRBJ2-7; possible D gene TRBD1, 6 bases. In DNA form, the CDR3 reads TGCGCCAGCAGCTTTTTTCCCGGGACAACTGATTTCTCCTACGAGCAGTACTTC. Translating gives CASSFFPGTTDFSYEQYF.